This TCR beta chain was profiled in a study of T cell responses to AZD1222 COVID-19 vaccine. Study-level background: Both about-4-week and about-12-week second-dose recipients were combined. Findings and limits, study-wide: Spike-wide vaccine-associated CD4 TCRs dominated at 160-218 and 743-854. In a largely white British group with more females than males, clonal diversity was possibly underestimated. With two AZD1222 doses given, Spike-specific TCR breadth and depth both rose.

CDR3 size: 15 residues. CDR1 and CDR2 from the germline V gene are SNHLY and FYNNEI. Trimming cost V 6 bases and J 5 bases, with 16 bases left between them. Sequencing was performed with immunoSEQ multiplex PCR; in TCRdb, only in-frame clones are kept and a portion is missing. Seen here are 75,000 to 100,000 clones, roughly 87% observed once, and the top ten hold about 1.5%. A word on this clone: Its antigen is currently unknown.

The sequence was obtained from an adult in good health. This chain links TRBV2 with TRBJ1-4, with D maybe TRBD1 (5 bases). The material sequenced was peripheral blood, taken on day 0 of AZD1222 vaccination. CDR3 in DNA: TGTGCCAGCAGCGACCGGGGCAGGAAAAATGAAAAACTGTTTTTT. Its protein product is CASSDRGRKNEKLFF.